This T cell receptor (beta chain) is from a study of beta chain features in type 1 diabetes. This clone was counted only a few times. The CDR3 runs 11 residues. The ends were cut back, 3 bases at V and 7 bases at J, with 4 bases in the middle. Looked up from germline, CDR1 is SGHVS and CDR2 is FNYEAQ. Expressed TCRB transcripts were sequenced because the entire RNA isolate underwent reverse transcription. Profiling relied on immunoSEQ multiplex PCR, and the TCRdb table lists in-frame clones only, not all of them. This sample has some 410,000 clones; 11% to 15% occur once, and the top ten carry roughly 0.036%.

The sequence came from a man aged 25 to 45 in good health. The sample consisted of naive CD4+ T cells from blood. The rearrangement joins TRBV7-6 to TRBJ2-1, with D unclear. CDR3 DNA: TGTGCCAGCAGCTTGGAAAATGAGCAGTTCTTC. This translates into CASSLENEQFF.